The 10 T cell receptor beta chains given below trace back to one sample, sequenced in a study of T cells expressing NK-cell markers (dated by TCRdb to 2018 to 2020). Libraries were constructed by 5' RACE. The data were produced on an Illumina HiSeq 2000. TCRdb reprocessed the reads and provides one entry for every CDR3 protein sequence; no DNA is given. This sample's listing comprises about 380,000 distinct CDR3 sequences. Clones ranked in the top ten supply under 6.5% of the sample. The sequencing input was blood T cells: a sorted CD56 or NKG2C T cell subset, CD4+ or CD8+ T cells, or bulk PBMC T cells (not recorded which). Every receptor here comes from a man aged 18-75 years in good health.

V gene TRBV12-3 or TRBV12-4 combines with J gene TRBJ2-1; the D call from TCRdb, TRBD2, cannot be confirmed without DNA. The CDR3 contains 18 residues. CDR3 in amino acids: CASRGEILAGGGYNEQFF.

CDR3 residues: CASSLEGSGRTTEAFF. J is TRBJ1-1 and V is TRBV5-1; TCRdb names TRBD1, which stays unverified in the absence of DNA. The CDR3 totals 16 residues. Germline-derived CDR1 and CDR2 are SGHRS and YFSETQ.

The V gene is TRBV12-3 or TRBV12-4, the J gene TRBJ2-1; the TRBD2 assignment by TCRdb is unverifiable without DNA. CDR3 length: 15 residues. This chain's CDR3 is CASSPRTSGGMTRFF.

V is TRBV20-1 and J is TRBJ1-2; there is no DNA to check the TCRdb D call of TRBD1. The CDR3 length is 16 residues. The germline gives CDR1 DFQATT, CDR2 SNEGSKA (reference sequence). This chain's CDR3 is CSARDIMRGLDYGYTF.

The chain is built from TRBV18 and TRBJ2-6; TCRdb designates TRBD1, a call that cannot be tested without DNA. Germline loops: CDR1 KGHSH, CDR2 LQKENI. The CDR3 length is 16 residues. CDR3 amino acids: CASSPDRYPGANVLTF.

The V and J genes are TRBV4-1 and TRBJ2-4; without DNA, the TCRdb call of TRBD2 cannot be checked. Per the germline V gene, CDR1 is MGHRA and CDR2 is YSYEKL. The CDR3 sequence is 18 residues long. CDR3 residues: CASSQRGGGLLAKNIQYF.

The chain has TRBV18 and TRBJ2-3; the TCRdb D gene call, TRBD1, has no DNA to confirm it. The CDR3 contains 15 residues. Germline V gene data show CDR1 as KGHSH and CDR2 as LQKENI. The CDR3 spells CASSPRTGLTDTQYF.

V gene TRBV6-1 combines with J gene TRBJ2-1; TCRdb calls TRBD2, which cannot be checked without DNA. Looked up from germline, CDR1 is MNHNS and CDR2 is SASEGT. The CDR3 is 18 amino acids. CDR3 region: CASSKLRGGGASYNEQFF.

The J gene is TRBJ1-2, the V gene TRBV24-1. Germline CDR1 is KGHDR and CDR2 is SFDVKD. This CDR3 contains 14 residues. The CDR3 here is CATSDSTGPYGYTF.

The CDR3 loop is CASSEYIGTGQETQYF. V usage is TRBV25-1 and J usage is TRBJ2-5; TCRdb's assignment of TRBD1 cannot be checked, as there is no DNA. The germline V gene has CDR1 MGHDK and CDR2 SYGVNS. The CDR3 is 16 amino acids.